This is a list of T cell receptor beta chains from one sample in a study of beta chain features in type 1 diabetes. Produced via immunoSEQ multiplex PCR; TCRdb's table is partial and in-frame only. The table lists some 190,000 clones, about 8% of them singletons, with approximately 0.85% in the top ten. Input material: central memory CD4+ T cells from blood. The receptors were gathered from a woman aged 40 to 55 with type 1 diabetes. Both conserved end residues are part of each CDR3. A D gene is named only where the DNA matches it firmly. Clone size is not always given. Where it is, it says once, few, many or a class for expanded clones.

clone size | J gene | D gene | V gene | CDR3 DNA | CDR3 protein
NA | TRBJ1-1 | TRBD1 | TRBV28 | TGTGCCAGCAGAGGTTCTTTGGGACAGCAGAACACTGAAGCTTTCTTT | CASRGSLGQQNTEAFF
few | TRBJ2-7 | NA | TRBV7-2 | TGTGCCAGCAGCCCGGACAGCTCCTACGAGCAGTACTTC | CASSPDSSYEQYF
few | TRBJ1-2 | NA | TRBV28 | TGTGCCAGCAGTTTATCGGGAAACAGGGCCCGCTACACCTTC | CASSLSGNRARYTF
few | TRBJ1-2 | NA | TRBV5-4 | TGTGCCAGCAGCTTGCATGACAGCGATGGCTACACCTTC | CASSLHDSDGYTF
NA | TRBJ2-3 | NA | TRBV28 | TGTGCCAGCAACGGTTACACAGATACGCAGTATTTT | CASNGYTDTQYF
NA | TRBJ2-3 | NA | TRBV5-1 | TGCGCCAGCAGCCTCATGGGAGGAGACACAGATACGCAGTATTTT | CASSLMGGDTDTQYF
NA | TRBJ2-3 | NA | TRBV7-3 | TGTGCCAGCAGCTTACAGTCAGATACGCAGTATTTT | CASSLQSDTQYF
NA | TRBJ2-7 | TRBD1 | TRBV9 | TGTGCCAGCAGCGCGGGACAGGGGCACACCTACGAGCAGTACTTC | CASSAGQGHTYEQYF
NA | TRBJ2-2 | NA | TRBV5-1 | TGCGCCAGCATCCCCGACTTGAACACCGGGGAGCTGTTTTTT | CASIPDLNTGELFF
once | TRBJ1-5 | TRBD1 | TRBV19 | TGTGCCAGTAGTGTTCGGGACAGAAATCAGCCCCAGCATTTT | CASSVRDRNQPQHF
few | TRBJ2-1 | NA | TRBV5-1 | TGCGCCAGCAGCTTGGAAGCTGTCGATGAGCAGTTCTTC | CASSLEAVDEQFF
NA | TRBJ2-1 | NA | TRBV6-5 | TGTGCCAGCAGTCTAAGGACAGCCTCCTACAATGAGCAGTTCTTC | CASSLRTASYNEQFF
few | TRBJ2-2 | NA | TRBV6-6 | TGTGCCAGCAGTTCGGGGAACACCGGGGAGCTGTTTTTT | CASSSGNTGELFF
NA | TRBJ1-5 | TRBD1 | TRBV9 | TGTGCCAGCAGCGCTGGGGCGGGACAGGGGAATCAGCCCCAGCATTTT | CASSAGAGQGNQPQHF
few | TRBJ1-1 | NA | TRBV7-7 | TGTGCCAGCAGCTTTCGGGTGAACACTGAAGCTTTCTTT | CASSFRVNTEAFF
NA | TRBJ1-2 | TRBD1 | TRBV4-3 | TGCGCCAGCAGCCAAGTTCAGGGGGCAGTTGATGGCTACACCTTC | CASSQVQGAVDGYTF
NA | TRBJ2-1 | NA | TRBV18 | TGTGCCAGCTCACCACTGCCACGCAGCGCAAATGAGCAGTTCTTC | CASSPLPRSANEQFF
few | TRBJ2-5 | TRBD1 | TRBV30 | TGTGCCTGGAGCGAGCCGGGACAGCAAGAGACCCAGTACTTC | CAWSEPGQQETQYF
NA | TRBJ2-7 | NA | TRBV29-1 | TGCAGCGTTGCGAGGACAGGGCGGGAGTACGAGCAGTACTTC | CSVARTGREYEQYF
few | TRBJ2-3 | NA | TRBV5-1 | TGCGCCAGCAGCGGCGTCACAGGACGCACAGATACGCAGTATTTT | CASSGVTGRTDTQYF
few | TRBJ2-7 | TRBD1 | TRBV18 | TGTGCCAGCTCACTGGGACAGGGGAACGAGCAGTACTTC | CASSLGQGNEQYF
many | TRBJ2-7 | NA | TRBV9 | TGTGCCAGCAGCGTAGACGGCTACGAGCAGTACTTC | CASSVDGYEQYF
NA | TRBJ2-1 | NA | TRBV9 | TGTGCCAGCAGCGACCCGAGCTCCTACAATGAGCAGTTCTTC | CASSDPSSYNEQFF
NA | TRBJ2-1 | NA | TRBV7-2 | TGTGCCAGCAGCTTAGGAGCGGACAATGAGCAGTTCTTC | CASSLGADNEQFF
NA | TRBJ2-3 | TRBD2 | TRBV29-1 | TGCAGCGTCTTAGGGACTAGCGGGTGGGATACGCAGTATTTT | CSVLGTSGWDTQYF
few | TRBJ2-1 | NA | TRBV4-3 | TGCGCCAGCAGCGGGAGGCGGGATGAGCAGTTCTTC | CASSGRRDEQFF
few | TRBJ1-4 | NA | TRBV30 | TGTGCCTCCGCGGAAGGCGGTAATGAAAAACTGTTTTTT | CASAEGGNEKLFF
few | TRBJ1-5 | NA | TRBV7-2 | TGTGCCAGCAGCTTACTCTCTAGACCTCAGAATCAGCCCCAGCATTTT | CASSLLSRPQNQPQHF
few | TRBJ2-3 | TRBD1 | TRBV7-9 | TGTGCCAGCAGCTTAGACGGGACAGGGAGGAGCACAGATACGCAGTATTTT | CASSLDGTGRSTDTQYF
NA | TRBJ2-1 | TRBD1 | TRBV5-6 | TGTGCCAGCAGCGGAGGACAGTACAGGGGCTCCTACAATGAGCAGTTCTTC | CASSGGQYRGSYNEQFF
NA | TRBJ1-2 | NA | TRBV29-1 | TGCAGCGTTGATAGGACAACTAACTATGGCTACACCTTC | CSVDRTTNYGYTF
few | TRBJ1-1 | NA | TRBV14 | TGTGCCAGCAGCCAAGAGGTACAGGGCAAAGGAGCTTTCTTT | CASSQEVQGKGAFF
NA | TRBJ1-3 | NA | TRBV29-1 | TGCAGCGTTTTAGAGGCAGCTGGAAACACCATATATTTT | CSVLEAAGNTIYF
few | TRBJ1-2 | NA | TRBV28 | TGTGCCAGCAGTTTAAATCAGGGGCCTTTTTATGGCTACACCTTC | CASSLNQGPFYGYTF
few | TRBJ1-1 | NA | TRBV7-8 | TGTGCCAGCACCTCCCAAACGACTCAAATGAACACTGAAGCTTTCTTT | CASTSQTTQMNTEAFF
few | TRBJ2-1 | TRBD1 | TRBV5-1 | TGCGCCAGCAGCCAGATCGGGACAGGTTACAATGAGCAGTTCTTC | CASSQIGTGYNEQFF
few | TRBJ2-7 | NA | TRBV7-3 | TGTGCCAGCAGCCAGGGCCTTTCCTACGAGCAGTACTTC | CASSQGLSYEQYF
NA | TRBJ2-3 | NA | TRBV2 | TGTGCCAGCAAGGCAGGGATAAGCACAGATACGCAGTATTTT | CASKAGISTDTQYF
NA | TRBJ2-2 | TRBD2 | TRBV7-3 | TGTGCCAGCAGCTCCCGCCCCTTTCTAGCGGGAGGGCTCAACACCGGGGAGCTGTTTTTT | CASSSRPFLAGGLNTGELFF
few | TRBJ1-3 | NA | TRBV7-6 | TGTGCCAGCAGCTCCCCACTCCCTCGTGGTGGAAACACCATATATTTT | CASSSPLPRGGNTIYF
NA | TRBJ2-7 | NA | TRBV27 | TGTGCCAGCAGTCCCCCGGGTCCTTATGAGTACTTC | CASSPPGPYEYF
NA | TRBJ2-1 | TRBD2 | TRBV2 | TGTGCCAGCAGGGATCGACTAGCGGGGGAGCAGTTCTTC | CASRDRLAGEQFF
few | TRBJ1-1 | NA | TRBV19 | TGTGCCAGTAGTATGGGCACGAAAAGTGGTGAAGCTTTCTTT | CASSMGTKSGEAFF
NA | TRBJ1-6 | NA | TRBV9 | TGTGCCAGCAGCGTAGCAGCGACAGCCGGCCAGGGGCTCCACTTT | CASSVAATAGQGLHF
few | TRBJ2-1 | NA | TRBV5-4 | TGTGCCAGCGGGGCGAGTGAGCAGTTCTTC | CASGASEQFF
few | TRBJ2-3 | NA | TRBV4-3 | TGCGCCAGCAGCCTAGGAGTGGGAGAGATAGATACGCAGTATTTT | CASSLGVGEIDTQYF
NA | TRBJ2-3 | NA | TRBV9 | TGTGCCAGCAGCCAGGGGGGCGGGTTAAGCACAGATACGCAGTATTTT | CASSQGGGLSTDTQYF
NA | TRBJ1-2 | NA | TRBV7-2 | TGTGCCAGCAGTTCGACAGCCGGACCTTATGGCTACACCTTC | CASSSTAGPYGYTF